Listed below are T cell receptor beta chains from one sample, sequenced in a study of breast tumors, draining lymph nodes, adjacent tissues. MiXCR, run by TCRdb on the multiplex PCR reads, gives a single entry per CDR3 protein. The sample shows some 140,000 distinct CDR3 sequences, around 24% of them seen only once. What was sequenced was axillary lymph node tissue. The origin of the receptors is a female donor with breast cancer. Some clones in this sample may be carry-over from other donors' samples. Both conserved end residues are part of each CDR3. A D gene is named only where the DNA matches it firmly. Rows give clone size only sometimes, using once, few, many, or a class for an expanded clone.

TRBJ2-1 | TRBV7-2 | 15 | TRBD2 | many | TGTGCCAGCAGCTTAGGTAGACTAGCGGGTAGTGAGCAGTTCTTC | CASSLGRLAGSEQFF
TRBJ1-4 | TRBV30 | 12 | . | . | TGTGCCTGGAGTGGAGGTCGGGGAAAACTGTTTTTT | CAWSGGRGKLFF
TRBJ2-1 | TRBV6-2/TRBV6-3 | 14 | TRBD2 | many | TGTGCCAGCAGACCCCATGCGCCACCGGGAGGAGAGTTCTTC | CASRPHAPPGGEFF
TRBJ2-2 | TRBV6-2/TRBV6-3 | 14 | . | few | TGTGCCAGCAGTTACACCAGGGACACCGGGGAGCTGTTTTTT | CASSYTRDTGELFF
TRBJ2-7 | TRBV30 | 13 | TRBD1 | many | TGTGCCTGGAGTAGACAGGGTGGGTACGAGCAGTACTTC | CAWSRQGGYEQYF
TRBJ2-7 | TRBV14 | 14 | . | many | TGTGCCAGCAGCCAAGATCACAGCTCCTACGAGCAGTACTTC | CASSQDHSSYEQYF
TRBJ2-1 | TRBV19 | 14 | TRBD2 | many | TGTGCCAGTAGCGCGGGACTAGCCAGGAATGAGCAGTTCTTC | CASSAGLARNEQFF
TRBJ2-2 | TRBV6-4 | 13 | . | many | TGTGCCAGGGGACGGGACCACACCGGGGAGCTGTTTTTT | CARGRDHTGELFF
TRBJ2-5 | TRBV2 | 18 | TRBD2 | many | TGTGCCAGCAGTGAGATCGGGGGGTCCGGGAGTACCCAAGAGACCCAGTACTTC | CASSEIGGSGSTQETQYF
TRBJ1-2 | TRBV5-1 | 14 | TRBD1 | . | TGCGCCAGCAGCTCGACAGGGGGTAACTATGACTACACCTTC | CASSSTGGNYDYTF
TRBJ2-2 | TRBV20-1 | 13 | . | many | TGCAGTGCTCGGAGAGGGGGACCCGGGGAGCTGTTTTTT | CSARRGGPGELFF
TRBJ1-1 | TRBV10-3 | 14 | . | . | TGTACCATCAGTGAGTCGCCAGGGAACACTGAAGCTTTCTTT | CTISESPGNTEAFF
TRBJ2-1 | TRBV15 | 14 | . | many | TGTGCCACCAGCAGAGGAACCTATTACAATGAGCAGTTCTTC | CATSRGTYYNEQFF
TRBJ2-6 | TRBV19 | 18 | TRBD1 | few | TGTGCCAGTAGTATTCCCGGGACAGCCGTCGGTGGGGCCAACGTCCTGACTTTC | CASSIPGTAVGGANVLTF
TRBJ1-2 | TRBV6-2/TRBV6-3 | 12 | . | many | TGTGCCAGCAGTTTAGAGAACTATGGCTACACCTTC | CASSLENYGYTF
TRBJ2-2 | TRBV11-2 | 16 | . | few | TGTGCCAGCAGCTTACAACGTCCAGGAAACACCGGGGAGCTGTTTTTT | CASSLQRPGNTGELFF
TRBJ1-6 | TRBV19 | 14 | . | many | TGTGCCAGTAGTATGGGGCAGGTTAATTCACCCCTCCACTTT | CASSMGQVNSPLHF
TRBJ2-7 | TRBV30 | 12 | . | many | TGTGCCTGGAGTGGACTAGCCTACGAGCAGTACTTC | CAWSGLAYEQYF
TRBJ2-3 | TRBV3-1 | 19 | TRBD2 | . | TGTGCCAGCAGCCTCGGGGGACTAGCGCGGGGACGGAGCACAGGTACGCAGTATTTT | CASSLGGLARGRSTGTQYF
TRBJ1-2 | TRBV6-6 | 15 | . | . | TGTGCCAGCAGTTACTCGGACAGCGAGGGCTATGGCTACACCTTC | CASSYSDSEGYGYTF
TRBJ2-3 | TRBV18 | 16 | . | . | TGTGCCAGCTCACCACCCCGGCGGGGAAGCACAGATACGCAGTATTTT | CASSPPRRGSTDTQYF
TRBJ2-2 | TRBV2 | 14 | . | many | TGTGCCAGCAGTGCCTCCTGGTTCACCGGGGAGCTGTTTTTT | CASSASWFTGELFF
TRBJ1-6 | TRBV4-3 | 16 | . | many | TGCGCCAGCAGCCAAGATAAATCAGGTCTTGGTTCACCCCTCCACTTT | CASSQDKSGLGSPLHF
TRBJ1-4 | TRBV3-1 | 14 | . | many | TGTGCCAGCAGTGACAGTGGCATCGGTGGAAAACTGTTTTTT | CASSDSGIGGKLFF
TRBJ1-2 | TRBV18 | 13 | . | . | TGTGCCAGCCCACCTGACGAGAACTATGGCTACACCTTC | CASPPDENYGYTF
TRBJ2-3 | TRBV11-2 | 18 | TRBD2 | many | TGTGCCAGCAGCTCCCAAATCGGACTAGCGGGAGGGACAGATACGCAGTATTTT | CASSSQIGLAGGTDTQYF
TRBJ1-2 | TRBV18 | 12 | . | few | TGTGCCAGCTCACCCCCGGGGCAAGGCTACACCTTC | CASSPPGQGYTF
TRBJ1-2 | TRBV9 | 14 | . | many | TGTGCCAGCAGCGTCGGGGGGACCGGCTATGGCTACACCTTC | CASSVGGTGYGYTF
TRBJ2-2 | TRBV29-1 | 11 | . | many | TGCAGCGTTGCAGACACCGGGGAGCTGTTTTTT | CSVADTGELFF
TRBJ2-3 | TRBV4-1 | 18 | TRBD2 | few | TGCGCCAGCAGCCCAGGGACTAGGACTTGGGGAGGCACAGATACGCAGTATTTT | CASSPGTRTWGGTDTQYF
TRBJ2-5 | TRBV28 | 16 | . | few | TGTGCCAGCAGTTTCGGAGGGGGCGCGGGGCAAGAGACCCAGTACTTC | CASSFGGGAGQETQYF
TRBJ2-7 | TRBV2 | 15 | TRBD1 | many | TGTGCCAGCAGCGCAGGGAGGACAGGGGGGGGGGAGCAGTACTTC | CASSAGRTGGGEQYF
TRBJ2-2 | TRBV14 | 12 | . | . | TGTGCCAGCCGACGGGGTGGAGGGGAGCTGTTTTTT | CASRRGGGELFF